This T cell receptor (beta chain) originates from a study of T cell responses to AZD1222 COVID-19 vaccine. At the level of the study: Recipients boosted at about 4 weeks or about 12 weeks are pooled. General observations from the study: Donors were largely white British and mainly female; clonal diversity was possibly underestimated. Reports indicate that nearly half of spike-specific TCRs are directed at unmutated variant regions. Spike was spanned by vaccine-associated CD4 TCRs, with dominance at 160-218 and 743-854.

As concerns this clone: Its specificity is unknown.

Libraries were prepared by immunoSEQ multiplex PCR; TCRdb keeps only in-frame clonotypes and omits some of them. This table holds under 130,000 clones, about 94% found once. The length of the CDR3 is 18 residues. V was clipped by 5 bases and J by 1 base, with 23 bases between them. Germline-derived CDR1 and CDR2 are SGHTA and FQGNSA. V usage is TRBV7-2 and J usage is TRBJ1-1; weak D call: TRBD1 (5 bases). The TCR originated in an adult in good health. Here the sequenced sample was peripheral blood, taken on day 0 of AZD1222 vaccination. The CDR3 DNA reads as TGTGCCAGCAGCCCAAAGGGAGGACGGATAGGGGAGAACACTGAAGCTTTCTTT. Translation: CASSPKGGRIGENTEAFF.